These 26 T cell receptor beta chains share one sample of origin, sequenced in a study of cytomegalovirus exposure and HLA in healthy donors. PCR used 60 Vbeta primers and 13 Jbeta primers. Repertoires were generated with immunoSEQ multiplex PCR, while TCRdb's copy carries only in-frame clones and drops some. The sample carries roughly 120,000 clones, roughly 68% recorded once. The sample was PBMCs. These receptors all come from a woman aged 30 to 39 in good health and CMV-seronegative.

The V and J genes are TRBV10-1 and TRBJ1-1; D perhaps matches TRBD1 (6 bases). V lost 0 bases, J lost 6 bases, and 14 bases lay in between. The CDR3 is made up of 15 amino acids. Germline CDR1 WNHNN, CDR2 SYGVQD (reference sequence). The CDR3 DNA is TGCGCCAGCAGTGAGTCGACAGGTCTAGTGGCTGAAGCTTTCTTT. Protein product: CASSESTGLVAEAFF.

The V gene is TRBV27, the J gene TRBJ1-1; the D gene is possibly TRBD1 (6 bases). The V end lost 6 bases, the J end lost 0 bases, and 17 bases lay between the germline ends. This CDR3 has 16 residues. Germline V gives CDR1 MNHEY, CDR2 SMNVEV (reference sequence). This CDR3 is CASSPVPGGLNTEAFF. The CDR3 DNA is TGTGCCAGCAGCCCCGTCCCGGGGGGCTTGAACACTGAAGCTTTCTTT.

Only a few counts were recorded for this clone. The chain joins TRBV4-3 to TRBJ1-6, with 10 bases that match TRBD1. This CDR3 contains 17 residues. Germline values: CDR1 LGHNA, CDR2 YSLEER. J was trimmed by 8 bases and V by 3 bases; bases with no gene match: 10. This chain's CDR3 is CASSQIGTGVDYSPLHF. DNA of the CDR3: TGCGCCAGCAGCCAGATTGGGACAGGGGTTGATTATTCACCCCTCCACTTT.

The CDR3 protein is CASSLGTGGASYEQYF. CDR3 nucleotides: TGCGCCAGCAGCTTGGGGACAGGGGGGGCCTCCTACGAGCAGTACTTC. The chain joins TRBV5-1 to TRBJ2-7, with 10 bases aligning to TRBD1. This CDR3 region has 16 residues. J was trimmed by 0 bases and V by 0 bases; bases with no gene match: 3. The germline CDR1 and CDR2 sequences are SGHRS and YFSETQ.

The V call is TRBV7-9, the J call TRBJ1-2, with D hard to call. The CDR3 length is 12 residues. CDR1 is SEHNR and CDR2 is FQNEAQ in the germline V gene (reference sequence). CDR3 coding DNA: TGTGCGTCCCCGGCAGAGGGTATCGGCTACACCTTC. Translating gives CASPAEGIGYTF.

The V call is TRBV28, the J call TRBJ1-2, with 7 bases lining up with TRBD1. CDR3 length: 13 amino acids. Germline CDR1 and CDR2: MDHEN and SYDVKM. The J segment lost 4 bases and the V segment lost 2 bases, leaving 1 base of the junction unmatched. The CDR3 coding sequence is TGTGCCAGCAGTTTAAACAGGGGCTATGGCTACACCTTC. Translated, it gives CASSLNRGYGYTF.

Here the CDR3 DNA reads TGTGCCAGCAGTGACCCGGTGGCCTACGAGCAGTACTTC. Amino acid sequence: CASSDPVAYEQYF. This rearrangement joins TRBV6-1 to TRBJ2-7; D unresolved. This CDR3 contains 13 residues. The germline V and J ends were trimmed by 3 bases and 2 bases, with 8 bases remaining between them. Per the germline V gene, CDR1 is MNHNS and CDR2 is SASEGT.

The chain links TRBV13 to TRBJ2-1; perhaps TRBD1 as D (5 bases). V dropped 7 bases and J dropped 0 bases, with 10 bases sitting between them. This CDR3 comprises 14 residues. Germline V lookup: CDR1 PRHDT, CDR2 FYEKMQ (reference sequence). CDR3 in DNA: TGTGCCAGCAAAGGGGTCGGCTCCTACAATGAGCAGTTCTTC. This sequence encodes CASKGVGSYNEQFF.

The chain couples TRBV30 to TRBJ1-2, with a weak D call TRBD1 (5 bases). Deletions cut 0 bases from V and 6 bases from J, with 17 bases between. CDR3 length: 15 residues. The germline V gene has CDR1 GTSNPN and CDR2 SVGIG (reference sequence). Here the CDR3 DNA reads TGTGCCTGGAGTGTAGGGGCCTCACCTTGGAATGGCTACACCTTC. As protein: CAWSVGASPWNGYTF.

This sequence joins TRBV6-6 and TRBJ2-3; the D gene is possibly TRBD2 (5 bases). Germline-derived CDR1 and CDR2 are MNHNY and SVGAGI (reference sequence). The CDR3 is made up of 12 amino acids. Written as DNA, the CDR3 is TGTGAAATAGCGCTCCGCACAGATACGCAGTATTTT. It encodes CEIALRTDTQYF.

This chain uses TRBV4-1 with TRBJ2-7, with D perhaps matching TRBD2 (6 bases). Germline lookup yields CDR1 MGHRA and CDR2 YSYEKL. This CDR3 is 17 amino acids long. V was trimmed by 4 bases and J by 1 base, leaving 20 bases between them. CDR3 in DNA: TGCGCCAGCAGCCCCCGGGAGTGGGTTCCGTTATCCTACGAGCAGTACTTC. Residues: CASSPREWVPLSYEQYF.

The CDR3 loop is CASSLGQGAWDEQYF. CDR3 nucleotide sequence: TGCGCCAGCAGCTTGGGACAGGGGGCCTGGGACGAGCAGTACTTC. The chain joins TRBV5-1 to TRBJ2-7; 10 bases agree with TRBD1. CDR3 length: 15 residues. Germline V CDR1 and CDR2: SGHRS, YFSETQ. The junction had 5 bases not matched to a gene; V was cut back by 0 bases and J by 5 bases.

This clone is judged medium-sized. This chain uses TRBV7-2 with TRBJ2-7, with 8 bases matching TRBD1. Trimming at V came to 8 bases and at J to 5 bases, leaving 5 bases not matched to a gene. Germline V gene sequence: CDR1 SGHTA, CDR2 FQGNSA. The CDR3 has 12 residues. The CDR3 loop reads CASRDRSDEQYF. In DNA, the CDR3 is TGTGCCAGCCGGGACAGGTCTGACGAGCAGTACTTC.

This clone showed up just a few times. The chain carries TRBV6-5 and TRBJ2-2; 10 positions match TRBD1. J lost 5 bases, V lost 2 bases, and 2 bases had no gene match. Germline V CDR1 and CDR2: MNHEY, SVGAGI. This CDR3 region has 15 residues. In DNA, the CDR3 is TGTGCCAGCAGTTACGACAGGGGGCGAACCGGGGAGCTGTTTTTT. This codes for CASSYDRGRTGELFF.

J is TRBJ2-5 and V is TRBV6-5, with D perhaps TRBD2 (6 bases). The germline V and J ends were trimmed by 6 bases and 7 bases, with 18 bases remaining between them. The V gene's germline CDR1 is MNHEY and CDR2 SVGAGI. The CDR3 loop spans 14 amino acids. The CDR3 bases are TGTGCCAGCAGAGAAGGGACCGCGGAGGGGACCCAGTACTTC. This sequence encodes CASREGTAEGTQYF.

CDR3 bases: TGTGCCAGCAGTTACTCGGAGGGGATCATTCCCCAGCATTTT. Translation: CASSYSEGIIPQHF. J is TRBJ1-5 and V is TRBV6-5; D is perhaps TRBD1 (5 bases). CDR1 is MNHEY, CDR2 SVGAGI, per germline. V shed 0 bases and J shed 10 bases, with 13 bases lying between them. The CDR3 runs 14 residues.

The CDR3 region has the DNA TGTGCCAGCAGTTCACCGGGACAGAGCTCCTACAATGAGCAGTTCTTC. Amino acids: CASSSPGQSSYNEQFF. The chain links TRBV6-6 to TRBJ2-1, with TRBD1 identical over 7 bases. Trimming removed 4 bases from V and 0 bases from J; junction bases left unmatched: 6. Germline CDR1 is MNHNY and CDR2 is SVGAGI (reference sequence). The CDR3 contains 16 residues.

V gene TRBV6-5 combines with J gene TRBJ1-3; D is possibly TRBD1 (5 bases). Looked up from germline, CDR1 is MNHEY and CDR2 is SVGAGI. V was clipped by 7 bases and J by 0 bases, with 7 bases between them. CDR3 length: 13 residues. The chain's CDR3 is CASNRYSGNTIYF. CDR3 nucleotide sequence: TGTGCCAGCAACAGGTACTCTGGAAACACCATATATTTT.

The chain has TRBV6-1 and TRBJ1-6; 11 bases are a match to TRBD1. Germline V gives CDR1 MNHNS, CDR2 SASEGT. V gave up 4 bases and J gave up 1 base; unmatched junction bases: 9. The CDR3 extends over 19 amino acids. The CDR3 DNA sequence: TGTGCCAGCAGTGGGGGACAGGGGGGTTTTGAGTCCTATAATTCACCCCTCCACTTT. Translating it yields CASSGGQGGFESYNSPLHF.

This clone was seen a handful of times. V and J are TRBV5-4 and TRBJ1-4; D not resolved. The CDR3 has 13 amino acids. The V gene lost 0 bases and the J gene lost 6 bases, with 6 bases spanning the gap. The germline V gene encodes CDR1 SGHNT and CDR2 YYREEE (reference sequence). Here the CDR3 DNA reads TGTGCCAGCAGCTTGGCAGCGGATGAAAAACTGTTTTTT. It translates to CASSLAADEKLFF.

The chain has TRBV6-5 and TRBJ1-1; the match to TRBD1 covers 8 bases. With V trimmed by 2 bases and J by 5 bases, 7 bases remained unmatched. This CDR3 has 15 amino acids. The germline V gene has CDR1 MNHEY and CDR2 SVGAGI. CDR3 DNA: TGTGCCAGCAGTTACCCTGGGACAGGAAGGACTGAAGCTTTCTTT. Protein sequence: CASSYPGTGRTEAFF.

CDR3 DNA sequence: TGTGCCTGGGTACAGGGAGTCGGGGTGGCTTTCTTT. Its translation: CAWVQGVGVAFF. The chain joins TRBV30 to TRBJ1-1, with D tentatively TRBD1 (6 bases). Trimming shortened V by 5 bases and J by 11 bases, and 18 bases separated the two germline ends. The length of the CDR3 is 12 residues. The germline CDR1 and CDR2 sequences are GTSNPN and SVGIG (reference sequence). The variable domain in full, completed from reference TRBV30 and TRBJ1-1, reads SQTIHQWPATLVQPVGSPLSLECTVEGTSNPNLYWYRQAAGRGLQLLFYSVGIGQISSEVPQNLSASRPQDRQFILSSKKLLLSDSGFYLCAWVQGVGVAFFGQGTRLTVV.

V gene TRBV9 combines with J gene TRBJ1-1, with TRBD1 matching 7 bases. The V and J ends lost 3 bases and 1 base, in that order; junction bases with no gene match: 9. Germline V gene data show CDR1 as SGDLS and CDR2 as YYNGEE. This CDR3 is built from 16 residues. CDR3: CASSEPPGTANTEAFF. In DNA, the CDR3 is TGTGCCAGCAGCGAGCCCCCGGGGACAGCGAACACTGAAGCTTTCTTT.

A few counts support this clone. The J gene is TRBJ1-5, the V gene TRBV19, with 8 nucleotides matching TRBD1. Germline V gene sequence: CDR1 LNHDA, CDR2 SQIVND (reference sequence). The J segment lost 7 bases and the V segment lost 7 bases, leaving 9 bases of the junction unmatched. The CDR3 runs 14 residues. CDR3 DNA: TGTGCCAGTAATCGACAGGGGCCCAACCAGCCCCAGCATTTT. Its protein is CASNRQGPNQPQHF.

The chain carries TRBV19 and TRBJ1-2; unclear D gene. V dropped 1 base and J dropped 4 bases, with 10 bases sitting between them. There are 14 residues in the CDR3. Germline loops: CDR1 LNHDA, CDR2 SQIVND (reference sequence). DNA of the CDR3: TGTGCCAGTAGTATAGGCGGCACCACCTATGGCTACACCTTC. Amino acids: CASSIGGTTYGYTF.

V and J are TRBV4-2 and TRBJ1-1; TRBD1 might be the D (6 bases). The CDR3 length is 16 residues. Germline lookup yields CDR1 LGHNA and CDR2 YNFKEQ. Trimming removed 1 base at V and 0 bases at J, with 12 bases between. CDR3 sequence: CASSQVAGAMNTEAFF. The DNA of the CDR3 is TGTGCCAGCAGCCAAGTGGCGGGGGCCATGAACACTGAAGCTTTCTTT.